The 23 T cell receptor beta chains reported below all come from one sample, sequenced in a study of Graves' ophthalmopathy and Graves' hyperthyroidism. Amplification of the TCR beta CDR3 regions used RNA transcripts (as template). Investigators did first-round RT-PCR with HTBI primers, then second-round multiplex PCR. TCRdb called the multiplex PCR reads again in MiXCR, with one record for every CDR3 protein. The data show some 390,000 distinct CDR3 sequences, around 18% seen once. Sequencing was performed on peripheral blood. The receptors originated from a woman between 18 and 29 years old with Graves' ophthalmopathy.

This chain uses TRBV28 with TRBJ2-2; D might be TRBD1 (6 bases). CDR1 and CDR2 from the germline V gene are MDHEN and SYDVKM. The V end was cut by 5 bases, the J end by 6 bases, with 16 bases between. This CDR3 spans 15 amino acids. The CDR3 DNA sequence: TGTGCCAGCAGTGAGGACAGTGTCCGCCCCGGGGAGCTGTTTTTT. Translation: CASSEDSVRPGELFF.

This clonotype was detected many times. The chain carries TRBV2 and TRBJ2-5; TRBD2 is a possible D gene (5 bases). Germline CDR1 is SNHLY and CDR2 is FYNNEI. This CDR3 contains 14 residues. Trimming stripped 8 bases from V and 2 bases from J, with 15 bases between. Written as DNA, the CDR3 is TGTGCCAGCCGTCAAGGACTCGTTCAAGAGACCCAGTACTTC. It specifies CASRQGLVQETQYF.

This clonotype has a count of ten or more. The chain is built from TRBV6-5 and TRBJ1-3; D is perhaps TRBD1 (6 bases). The CDR3 is made up of 20 amino acids. Trimming stripped 5 bases from V and 0 bases from J, with 26 bases between. CDR1 and CDR2 (germline): MNHEY, SVGAGI. The CDR3 coding sequence is TGTGCCAGCAGTACACCCGGACAGAAACGACTGGGGAGCTCTGGAAACACCATATATTTT. The encoded protein is CASSTPGQKRLGSSGNTIYF.

This clonotype showed up many times. V and J are TRBV20-1 and TRBJ2-7, with 7 bases matching TRBD2. This CDR3 comprises 15 residues. Looked up from germline, CDR1 is DFQATT and CDR2 is SNEGSKA (reference sequence). Trimming cost V 5 bases and J 3 bases; bases outside gene matches: 13. The CDR3 region has the DNA TGCAGTGCTCAAAAAGATCGGGAGGACTTCTACGAGCAGTACTTC. Amino acid sequence: CSAQKDREDFYEQYF.

V usage is TRBV6-1 and J usage is TRBJ2-5; D ambiguous. Germline lookup yields CDR1 MNHNS and CDR2 SASEGT. V shed 6 bases and J shed 5 bases, with 10 bases lying between them. The CDR3 loop spans 12 amino acids. CDR3 protein: CASSVNEETQYF. As DNA, the CDR3 is TGTGCCAGCAGCGTAAACGAGGAGACCCAGTACTTC.

This clonotype was observed at least ten times. The V gene is TRBV5-5, the J gene TRBJ2-7; 9 bases fit TRBD2. The length of the CDR3 is 15 residues. Germline V gives CDR1 SGHKS, CDR2 YYEKEE (reference sequence). V shed 4 bases and J 6 bases; nucleotides not matched to a gene: 11. The CDR3 nucleotides read TGTGCCAGCAGCGAGCAACCGGGACTAGCAACCGAGCAGTACTTC. It specifies CASSEQPGLATEQYF.

This clonotype was seen ten or more times. The chain is built from TRBV15 and TRBJ2-7, with 9 positions matching TRBD1. V was clipped by 5 bases and J by 3 bases; unmatched bases: 11. The germline CDR1 and CDR2 sequences are LNHNV and YYDKDF (reference sequence). The CDR3 is made up of 16 amino acids. This CDR3 is CATSGWDRAMDYEQYF. As DNA, the CDR3 is TGTGCCACCAGCGGCTGGGACAGGGCAATGGACTACGAGCAGTACTTC.

The rearrangement joins TRBV12-3 or TRBV12-4 to TRBJ1-2, with 7 bases fitting TRBD1. V lost 3 bases to trimming and J lost 6 bases; unmatched junction nucleotides: 10. The CDR3 covers 15 residues. The CDR3 DNA reads TGTGCCAGCAGTTTGGCGACAGGGACATTAGATGGCTACACCTTC. It specifies CASSLATGTLDGYTF.

This clonotype was seen many times. The gene calls are TRBV6-2 or TRBV6-3 and TRBJ1-5, with a possible D match to TRBD1 (6 bases). Germline assignment: CDR1 MNHEY and CDR2 SVGEGT. Between the trimmed V and J ends, which lost 4 bases and 3 bases, there was a span of 10 bases. CDR3 length: 14 residues. CDR3 sequence reads: CASSSGAPNQPQHF. Here the CDR3 DNA reads TGTGCCAGCAGTTCAGGGGCCCCCAATCAGCCCCAGCATTTT.

This sequence joins TRBV7-9 and TRBJ1-2, with unresolved D. Trimming cost V 2 bases and J 2 bases, with 6 bases left between them. In germline, CDR1 is SEHNR, CDR2 FQNEAQ (reference sequence). CDR3 length: 13 residues. The CDR3 loop reads CASSLLQNYGYTF. The CDR3 DNA reads TGTGCCAGCAGCTTACTACAGAACTATGGCTACACCTTC.

This clonotype was seen many times. The CDR3 here is CAITSTGGNTIYF. DNA of the CDR3: TGTGCCATCACCTCGACAGGGGGAAACACCATATATTTT. The rearrangement links TRBV10-3 to TRBJ1-3; 7 nucleotides line up with TRBD1. J gave up 4 bases and V 7 bases, and 4 bases lay outside the gene matches. Germline V gene lookup returns CDR1 ENHRY and CDR2 SYGVKD. The CDR3 extends over 13 amino acids.

This clonotype occurred many times. The chain carries TRBV5-5 and TRBJ2-7, with TRBD2 matching 16 bases. In germline, CDR1 is SGHKS, CDR2 YYEKEE (reference sequence). CDR3 length: 21 residues. Unmatched junction bases numbered 13, after V lost 1 base and J lost 0 bases. The DNA for the CDR3 is TGTGCCAGCAGCTTGTGGGGGAGTACCGGGACTAGCGGGGGGGCCTCCTACGAGCAGTACTTC. Its translation: CASSLWGSTGTSGGASYEQYF.

J is TRBJ1-1 and V is TRBV30, with D uncertain. CDR3 length equals 11 residues. CDR1 and CDR2 (germline): GTSNPN, SVGIG (reference sequence). Trimming took off 3 bases at V and 4 bases at J, with 6 bases between the two ends. CDR3 DNA sequence: TGTGCCTGGAGCGAGGTCACTGAAGCTTTCTTT. This encodes CAWSEVTEAFF. Full variable domain (remainder filled in from reference TRBV30 and TRBJ1-1): SQTIHQWPATLVQPVGSPLSLECTVEGTSNPNLYWYRQAAGRGLQLLFYSVGIGQISSEVPQNLSASRPQDRQFILSSKKLLLSDSGFYLCAWSEVTEAFFGQGTRLTVV.

This clonotype was seen repeatedly, ten times or more. The V and J genes are TRBV29-1 and TRBJ2-7; unclear D gene. Looked up from germline, CDR1 is SQVTM and CDR2 is ANQGSEA. The CDR3 runs 14 residues. V lost 3 bases, J lost 2 bases, and 14 bases lay in between. Here the CDR3 reads CSVENLGTPYEQYF. The CDR3 DNA reads TGCAGCGTTGAGAATTTAGGTACCCCCTACGAGCAGTACTTC.

This clonotype was observed at least ten times. The rearrangement links TRBV5-1 to TRBJ1-5; D possibly corresponds to TRBD1 (6 bases). V lost 3 bases, J lost 1 base, and 11 bases lay in between. Germline CDR1 reads SGHRS; CDR2 reads YFSETQ. The CDR3 is 15 residues long. For the CDR3, the DNA is TGCGCCAGCAGCTCAGGGGTGGAAAGCAATCAGCCCCAGCATTTT. It is translated as CASSSGVESNQPQHF.

This clonotype was observed many times. The V and J genes are TRBV28 and TRBJ2-7; no definite D call. This CDR3 contains 14 residues. V lost 4 bases, J lost 2 bases, and 12 bases lay in between. From germline, CDR1 is MDHEN and CDR2 SYDVKM. Here the CDR3 DNA reads TGTGCCAGCAGTTCCCACCGGAGACCCTACGAGCAGTACTTC. Translated: CASSSHRRPYEQYF. The complete variable domain, with remaining parts taken from reference TRBV28 and TRBJ2-7, reads DVKVTQSSRYLVKRTGEKVFLECVQDMDHENMFWYRQDPGLGLRLIYFSYDVKMKEKGDIPEGYSVSREKKERFSLILESASTNQTSMYLCASSSHRRPYEQYFGPGTRLTVT.

This clonotype has ten or more counts. The chain employs TRBV5-5 and TRBJ1-1; D is unresolved. V lost 2 bases to trimming and J lost 6 bases, with 11 bases between them. The CDR3 sequence is 13 residues long. In germline, CDR1 is SGHKS, CDR2 YYEKEE (reference sequence). The CDR3 reads CASSLRTAPEAFF. CDR3 DNA: TGTGCCAGCAGCTTACGGACCGCTCCTGAAGCTTTCTTT.

Many counts were recorded for this clonotype. The rearrangement uses TRBV20-1 and TRBJ1-1; 8 bases agree with TRBD1. Germline values: CDR1 DFQATT, CDR2 SNEGSKA (reference sequence). The J segment lost 3 bases and the V segment lost 3 bases, leaving 3 bases of the junction unmatched. The CDR3 extends over 13 amino acids. The CDR3: CSARGRGHTEAFF. Here the CDR3 DNA reads TGCAGTGCTAGGGGCAGGGGGCACACTGAAGCTTTCTTT.

Ten or more counts support this clonotype. The chain recombines TRBV28 with TRBJ2-7; no clear D. Germline V gene data show CDR1 as MDHEN and CDR2 as SYDVKM. V was pared by 4 bases and J by 7 bases, with 17 bases between. The CDR3 has 14 residues. The DNA for the CDR3 is TGTGCCAGCAGTTCGCCATTAGCCGACGCTGAGCAGTACTTC. Amino acid sequence: CASSSPLADAEQYF. Combining the CDR3 with reference TRBV28 and TRBJ2-7 gives the whole variable domain DVKVTQSSRYLVKRTGEKVFLECVQDMDHENMFWYRQDPGLGLRLIYFSYDVKMKEKGDIPEGYSVSREKKERFSLILESASTNQTSMYLCASSSPLADAEQYFGPGTRLTVT.

In its sample, this clonotype was seen a few times. The chain joins TRBV19 to TRBJ2-2; 12 nucleotides agree with TRBD2. The CDR3 loop spans 15 amino acids. Germline V gives CDR1 LNHDA, CDR2 SQIVND (reference sequence). V trimming: 6 bases; J trimming: 3 bases; junction bases outside the gene matches: 2. This CDR3 reads CASRLAGGDTGELFF. As DNA, the CDR3 is TGTGCCAGTAGGCTAGCGGGAGGGGACACCGGGGAGCTGTTTTTT.

At least ten counts were recorded for this clonotype. The chain carries TRBV27 and TRBJ1-6; 7 bases are shared with TRBD1. V gave up 2 bases and J gave up 8 bases; unmatched junction bases: 6. There are 15 residues in the CDR3. Germline V lookup: CDR1 MNHEY, CDR2 SMNVEV (reference sequence). CDR3 protein: CASSLRGDRDSPLHF. CDR3 DNA: TGTGCCAGCAGTTTAAGGGGAGACAGGGATTCACCCCTCCACTTT.

This clonotype has at least ten counts. Compared with germline, one end of the junction differs, possibly owing to a read error. The chain combines TRBV29-1 with TRBJ2-2; weak D call: TRBD2 (6 bases). Germline V gene data show CDR1 as SQVTM and CDR2 as ANQGSEA. This CDR3 spans 13 amino acids. The CDR3 DNA sequence: TGCAGCGTTGGGGTGGCGGTGGGCGGGGAGCCGTTTTTT. Translation gives CSVGVAVGGEPFF.

This chain uses TRBV12-3 or TRBV12-4 with TRBJ1-5, with D tentatively TRBD1 (5 bases). With 3 bases removed from V and 13 bases from J, the gap between germline ends came to 13 bases. This CDR3 has 12 amino acids. CDR3 sequence: CASSLGGERQHF. The CDR3 DNA sequence: TGTGCCAGCAGTTTGGGGGGGGAGCGGCAGCATTTT.